A selection of T cell receptor beta chains follows, all from one sample in a study of cytomegalovirus exposure and HLA in healthy donors. Profiled with immunoSEQ multiplex PCR; TCRdb holds only in-frame clones, not every one. The sample includes about 160,000 clones, around 77% of them seen just once. The specimen sequenced was PBMCs. These receptors were collected from a man aged 40-55 years in good health and CMV-seronegative. Each CDR3 is given with its conserved first and last residue. D genes are given only for firm matches. Size is omitted from some rows. Given values are once, few, many or a class for expanded clones.

abundance	v_gene	d_gene	j_gene	CDR3nt	CDR3aa
-	TRBV7-3	-	TRBJ1-4	TGTGCCAGCAGCCCCGAGGCCGGCAACTATGAAAAACTGTTTTTT	CASSPEAGNYEKLFF
once	TRBV4-1	-	TRBJ1-2	TGCGCCAGCAGCCAAGATCCCACAGGGCCCTATGGCTACACCTTC	CASSQDPTGPYGYTF
once	TRBV28	-	TRBJ2-7	TGTGCCAGCACCTTGGGGGGTCCCTATACCTACGAGCAGTACTTC	CASTLGGPYTYEQYF
-	TRBV19	TRBD1	TRBJ2-2	TGTGCCAGTAGCCTCATGGGACAGGGGGCTGCCGGGGAGCTGTTTTTT	CASSLMGQGAAGELFF
-	TRBV5-1	-	TRBJ2-7	TGCGCCAGCAGCTACGGGGTCGGGTACGAGCAGTACTTC	CASSYGVGYEQYF
few	TRBV2	-	TRBJ2-1	TGTGCCAGCAGTGAGACACTCTCCGGCTACAATGAGCAGTTCTTC	CASSETLSGYNEQFF
-	TRBV7-2	-	TRBJ2-1	TGTGCCAGCAGCTTAGGACTAGAAGATGAGCAGTTCTTC	CASSLGLEDEQFF
-	TRBV4-2	-	TRBJ1-5	TGTGCCAGCAGCCAAAGGGCGGGGACGAGCAATCAGCCCCAGCATTTT	CASSQRAGTSNQPQHF
-	TRBV29-1	-	TRBJ2-3	TGCAGCGTTGAGCTGGGGCGGGATGCAGATACGCAGTATTTT	CSVELGRDADTQYF
-	TRBV7-3	TRBD2	TRBJ2-5	TGTGCCAGCAGCCCCTCGGGGGGATGGTACGAGACCCAGTACTTC	CASSPSGGWYETQYF
-	TRBV19	TRBD1	TRBJ1-2	TGTGCCAGTAGTACAAGGGACAGGGACTATGGCTACACCTTC	CASSTRDRDYGYTF
-	TRBV28	TRBD1	TRBJ1-1	TGTGCCAGCAGTTTTATAGGACAGGGGCTACCTGAAGCTTTCTTT	CASSFIGQGLPEAFF
-	TRBV25-1	-	TRBJ2-1	TGTGCCAGCAGTGAGTCCAGGGGAGGGGGAAATGAGCAGTTCTTC	CASSESRGGGNEQFF
-	TRBV4-1	-	TRBJ1-2	TGCGCCAGCAGCCAAGCTATCCCAAATATTAAAAACTATGGTTACACCTTC	CASSQAIPNIKNYGYTF
-	TRBV5-6	TRBD2	TRBJ2-7	TGTGCCAGCAGCTCCGGACTAGCGGGCTCCTACGAGCAGTACTTC	CASSSGLAGSYEQYF
-	TRBV10-3	TRBD2	TRBJ2-1	TGTGCCATCAGCTCCGGCGACCGGGGGGTTGGTGAGCAGTTCTTC	CAISSGDRGVGEQFF
-	TRBV7-3	-	TRBJ2-3	TGTGCCAGCAGTTCCGGGGGTGCAGATACGCAGTATTTT	CASSSGGADTQYF
-	TRBV7-3	-	TRBJ2-1	TGTGCCAGCAGCTCCATTCAGGGCGGTGAGCAGTTCTTC	CASSSIQGGEQFF
-	TRBV5-6	TRBD1	TRBJ2-1	TGTGCCAGCACCTTGGGACAGGGGGCCTACAATGAGCAGTTCTTC	CASTLGQGAYNEQFF
once	TRBV14	TRBD2	TRBJ2-7	TGTGCCAGCGAGGTGGGAACTAGCGGGAGGGCCCACGAGCAGTACTTC	CASEVGTSGRAHEQYF
few	TRBV29-1	-	TRBJ1-2	TGCAGCGCCCACAGGGACGGTAATAACTATGGCTACACCTTC	CSAHRDGNNYGYTF
once	TRBV27	TRBD1	TRBJ2-1	TGTGCCAGCAGTTCCGGGACAGGACTACGCAATGAGCAGTTCTTC	CASSSGTGLRNEQFF
-	TRBV4-1	TRBD2	TRBJ2-1	TGCGCCAGCAGCCACCCCGCGGTAGCGGGACCCTGGGATGAGCAGTTCTTC	CASSHPAVAGPWDEQFF
-	TRBV5-1	TRBD1	TRBJ1-4	TGCGCCAGCAGCTTGGCCCGGACAGGGAATGAAAAACTGTTTTTT	CASSLARTGNEKLFF
once	TRBV21-1	-	TRBJ2-5	TGTGCCAGCAGCACATACCAAGAGACCCAGTACTTC	CASSTYQETQYF
once	TRBV19	-	TRBJ1-2	TGTGCCAGTAGTTCCACTCCTTTGACAGTTAACTATGGCTACACCTTC	CASSSTPLTVNYGYTF
-	TRBV5-1	-	TRBJ1-2	TGCGCCAGCAGCTTGGGCGCGGGGACCTATGGCTACACCTTC	CASSLGAGTYGYTF
once	TRBV9	-	TRBJ2-6	TGTGCCACCAAGGCCCTCTCTGGGGCCAACGGCCTGACTTTC	CATKALSGANGLTF
-	TRBV30	TRBD1	TRBJ1-2	TGTGCCTGGAAGACAGGGGTACGCTACACCTTC	CAWKTGVRYTF
-	TRBV7-9	TRBD2	TRBJ2-1	TGTGCCAGCAGCCCCTCCCTAGCGGGATGGGGCGATGAGCAGTTCTTC	CASSPSLAGWGDEQFF
once	TRBV4-2	TRBD2	TRBJ2-1	TGTGCCAGCAGCCAAGAGGACGGCGGGAGCCCCTACAATGAGCAGTTCTTC	CASSQEDGGSPYNEQFF
few	TRBV6-1	TRBD1	TRBJ2-1	TGTGCCAGCAGTCCCGACAGGGTCTCCTACAATGAGCAGTTCTTC	CASSPDRVSYNEQFF
-	TRBV2	-	TRBJ2-7	TGTGCCAGCAGTGATTCGGGGTCCTACGAGCAGTACTTC	CASSDSGSYEQYF
-	TRBV7-7	-	TRBJ2-2	TGTGCCAGCAGCCCGACGGGAGCCTGGTCCGGGGAGCTGTTTTTT	CASSPTGAWSGELFF
-	TRBV6-5	-	TRBJ2-7	TGTGCCAGCAGTTACGGTTCCGGCTACGAGCAGTACTTC	CASSYGSGYEQYF
-	TRBV28	-	TRBJ1-5	TGTGCCAGCAGCCCCCCCAGGTTAGGCAATCAGCCCCAGCATTTT	CASSPPRLGNQPQHF
-	TRBV9	-	TRBJ1-3	TGTGCCAGCAGCGCTTCCAGGGGAAACACCATATATTTT	CASSASRGNTIYF
-	TRBV7-8	-	TRBJ1-2	TGTGCCAGCAGCCCCTTCGGCAGGGGTGGCTACACCTTC	CASSPFGRGGYTF
-	TRBV6-6	-	TRBJ2-1	TGTGCCAGCACCTGGACAGTCTCCAATGAGCAGTTCTTC	CASTWTVSNEQFF
-	TRBV15	TRBD2	TRBJ2-7	TGTGCCACCAGCTCGGGACTAGCTCGCGAGCAGTACTTC	CATSSGLAREQYF
-	TRBV27	TRBD1	TRBJ2-6	TGTGCCAGCCGGACAGGGGACTCCTCTGGGGCCAACGTCCTGACTTTC	CASRTGDSSGANVLTF
-	TRBV28	TRBD1	TRBJ1-3	TGTGCCAGCAGTCCGCCGGGACAGGGATCATATACCATATATTTT	CASSPPGQGSYTIYF
-	TRBV28	-	TRBJ2-1	TGTGCCAGCGGGGGGAGGCGCAATGAGCAGTTCTTC	CASGGRRNEQFF
-	TRBV7-9	TRBD2	TRBJ2-1	TGTTCCAGCAGCCTGACTAGCGGGAGGTGGACTTACAATGAGCAGTTCTTC	CSSSLTSGRWTYNEQFF
-	TRBV9	-	TRBJ1-1	TGTGCCAGCAGCCCCGGCACTGAAGCTTTCTTT	CASSPGTEAFF
few	TRBV4-2	TRBD2	TRBJ2-3	TGTGCCAGCAGCCGATCTAGCGGCCCAACAGATACGCAGTATTTT	CASSRSSGPTDTQYF
few	TRBV5-1	TRBD1	TRBJ1-1	TGCGCCAGTACAGCCGGGACAGGAGAAGGTACTGAAGCTTTCTTT	CASTAGTGEGTEAFF
-	TRBV6-1	-	TRBJ2-7	TGTGCCAGCAGTGGTGGACAGTTCTACGAGCAGTACTTC	CASSGGQFYEQYF
-	TRBV5-1	TRBD1	TRBJ2-7	TGCGCCACCAAGTCCGGGACAGGGGTCGAGCAGTACTTC	CATKSGTGVEQYF
once	TRBV5-1	TRBD1	TRBJ2-3	TGCGCCAGCAGTCGAGACAGGGGGGCAGATACGCAGTATTTT	CASSRDRGADTQYF
-	TRBV6-5	-	TRBJ1-1	TGTGCCAGCAGCCCCCACGGTTTTACGGCTGAAGCTTTCTTT	CASSPHGFTAEAFF
-	TRBV27	TRBD1	TRBJ1-3	TGTGCCAGCAGCTCCGGACAGGGTAGTGGAAACACCATATATTTT	CASSSGQGSGNTIYF
-	TRBV10-2	-	TRBJ1-1	TGCGCCAGCAGTGAGACGGGAAGGAACACTGAAGCTTTCTTT	CASSETGRNTEAFF
-	TRBV5-4	TRBD2	TRBJ2-1	TGTGCCAGCAGCTTGGGAGCGAGGACTAGGAGCGATGAGCAGTTCTTC	CASSLGARTRSDEQFF